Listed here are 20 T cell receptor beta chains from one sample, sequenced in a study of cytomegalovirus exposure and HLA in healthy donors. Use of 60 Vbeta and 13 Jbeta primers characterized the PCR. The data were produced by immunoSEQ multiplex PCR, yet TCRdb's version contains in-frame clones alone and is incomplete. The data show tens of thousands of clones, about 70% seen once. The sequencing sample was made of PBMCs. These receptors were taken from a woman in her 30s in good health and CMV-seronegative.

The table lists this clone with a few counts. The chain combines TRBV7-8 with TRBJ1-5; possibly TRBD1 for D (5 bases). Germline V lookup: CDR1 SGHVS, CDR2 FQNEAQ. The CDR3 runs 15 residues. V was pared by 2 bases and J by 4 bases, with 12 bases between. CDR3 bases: TGTGCCAGCAGCTTATTTGCAGGGCAAAATCAGCCCCAGCATTTT. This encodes CASSLFAGQNQPQHF.

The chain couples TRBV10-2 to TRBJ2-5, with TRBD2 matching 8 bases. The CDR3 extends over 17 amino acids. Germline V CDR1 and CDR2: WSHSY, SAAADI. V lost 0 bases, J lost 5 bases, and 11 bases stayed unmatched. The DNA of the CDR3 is TGCGCCAGCAGTGAGTCCCTCTCGGGGGGGGCTGGGGAGACCCAGTACTTC. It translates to CASSESLSGGAGETQYF.

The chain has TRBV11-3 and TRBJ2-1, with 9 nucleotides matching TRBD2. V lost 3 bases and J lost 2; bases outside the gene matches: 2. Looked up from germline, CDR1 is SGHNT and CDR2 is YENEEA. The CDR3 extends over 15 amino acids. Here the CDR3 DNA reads TGTGCCAGCAGCTTGAAGCGGGGGGCCTACAATGAGCAGTTCTTC. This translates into CASSLKRGAYNEQFF.

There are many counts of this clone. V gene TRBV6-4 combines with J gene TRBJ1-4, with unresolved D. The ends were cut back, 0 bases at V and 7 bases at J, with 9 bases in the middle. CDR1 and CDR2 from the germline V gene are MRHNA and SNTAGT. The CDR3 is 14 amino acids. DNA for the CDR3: TGTGCCAGCAGTGACTCGACAAGTTTTGAAAAACTGTTTTTT. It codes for CASSDSTSFEKLFF.

The CDR3 DNA reads TGTGCCAGCAGTTTACGGACAGCTCTCAATCAGCCCCAGCATTTT. Its protein is CASSLRTALNQPQHF. This chain uses TRBV28 with TRBJ1-5; a weak D match, TRBD1 (6 bases). The CDR3 contains 15 residues. V dropped 2 bases and J dropped 3 bases, with 11 bases sitting between them. The germline CDR1 and CDR2 sequences are MDHEN and SYDVKM.

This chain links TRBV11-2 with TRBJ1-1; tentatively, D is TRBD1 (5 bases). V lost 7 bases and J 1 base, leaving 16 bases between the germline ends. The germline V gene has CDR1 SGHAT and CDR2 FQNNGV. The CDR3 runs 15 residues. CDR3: CASIGAALKNTEAFF. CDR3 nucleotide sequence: TGTGCCAGCATTGGGGCAGCCTTAAAGAACACTGAAGCTTTCTTT.

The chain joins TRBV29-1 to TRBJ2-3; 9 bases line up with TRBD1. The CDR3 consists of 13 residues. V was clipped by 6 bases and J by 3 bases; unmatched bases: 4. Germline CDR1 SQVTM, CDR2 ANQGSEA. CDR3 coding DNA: TGCAGCGTCGGGGACAGGGAGACAGATACGCAGTATTTT. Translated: CSVGDRETDTQYF.

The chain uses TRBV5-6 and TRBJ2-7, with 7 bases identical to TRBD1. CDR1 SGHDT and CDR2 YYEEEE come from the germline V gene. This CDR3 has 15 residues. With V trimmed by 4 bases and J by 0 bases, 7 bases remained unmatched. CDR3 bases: TGTGCCAGCAGCGCCTTGGACAGGAGCTCCTACGAGCAGTACTTC. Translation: CASSALDRSSYEQYF.

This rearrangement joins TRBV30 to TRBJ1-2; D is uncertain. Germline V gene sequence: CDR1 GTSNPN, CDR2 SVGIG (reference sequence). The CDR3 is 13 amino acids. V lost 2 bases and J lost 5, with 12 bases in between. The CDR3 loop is CAWSTGSPYGYTF. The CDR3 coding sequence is TGTGCCTGGAGTACCGGGTCTCCATATGGCTACACCTTC. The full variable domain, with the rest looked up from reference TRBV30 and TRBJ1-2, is SQTIHQWPATLVQPVGSPLSLECTVEGTSNPNLYWYRQAAGRGLQLLFYSVGIGQISSEVPQNLSASRPQDRQFILSSKKLLLSDSGFYLCAWSTGSPYGYTFGSGTRLTVV.

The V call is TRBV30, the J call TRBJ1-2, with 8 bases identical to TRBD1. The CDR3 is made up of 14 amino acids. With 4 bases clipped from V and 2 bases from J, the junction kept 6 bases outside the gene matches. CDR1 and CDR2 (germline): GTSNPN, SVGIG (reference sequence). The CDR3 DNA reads TGTGCCTGGAAAAAACAGGGGGGCAACTATGGCTACACCTTC. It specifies CAWKKQGGNYGYTF. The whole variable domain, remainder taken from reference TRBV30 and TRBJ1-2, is SQTIHQWPATLVQPVGSPLSLECTVEGTSNPNLYWYRQAAGRGLQLLFYSVGIGQISSEVPQNLSASRPQDRQFILSSKKLLLSDSGFYLCAWKKQGGNYGYTFGSGTRLTVV.

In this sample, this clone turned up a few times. The DNA of the CDR3 is TGCGCCAGCAGCCGAGACGGCTACGAGCAGTACTTC. It is translated as CASSRDGYEQYF. J is TRBJ2-7 and V is TRBV4-1; D remains unclear. The CDR3 is made up of 12 amino acids. The V end lost 4 bases, the J end lost 3 bases, and 7 bases lay between the germline ends. The germline gives CDR1 MGHRA, CDR2 YSYEKL.

The CDR3 DNA follows: TGTGCCAGCAGCTTGAGGACAGGCTTTAATTCACCCCTCCACTTT. Amino acid sequence: CASSLRTGFNSPLHF. V and J are TRBV7-9 and TRBJ1-6, with TRBD1 identical over 7 bases. Germline CDR1 and CDR2: SEHNR and FQNEAQ (reference sequence). CDR3 length equals 15 residues. The junction had 5 bases not matched to a gene; V was cut back by 3 bases and J by 6 bases.

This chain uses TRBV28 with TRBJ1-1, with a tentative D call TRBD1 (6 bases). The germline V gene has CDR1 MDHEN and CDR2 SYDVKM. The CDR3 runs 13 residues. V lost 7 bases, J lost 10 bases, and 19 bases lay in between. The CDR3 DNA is TGTGCCAGCAATGGCTGGGCGCGGGGGCGAGCTTTCTTT. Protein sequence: CASNGWARGRAFF.

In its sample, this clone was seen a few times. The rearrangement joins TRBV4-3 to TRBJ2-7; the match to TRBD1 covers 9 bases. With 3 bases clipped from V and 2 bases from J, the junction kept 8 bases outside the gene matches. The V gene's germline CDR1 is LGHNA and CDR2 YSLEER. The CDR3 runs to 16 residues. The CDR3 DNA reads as TGCGCCAGCAGCCACAGCTGGACAGGGGAGACCTACGAGCAGTACTTC. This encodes CASSHSWTGETYEQYF.

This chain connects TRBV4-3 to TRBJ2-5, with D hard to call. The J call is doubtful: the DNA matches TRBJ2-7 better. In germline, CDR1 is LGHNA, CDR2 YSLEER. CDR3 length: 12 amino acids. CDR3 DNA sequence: TGCGCCAGCAGTTATTCAAATTACGAGCAGTACTTC. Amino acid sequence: CASSYSNYEQYF.

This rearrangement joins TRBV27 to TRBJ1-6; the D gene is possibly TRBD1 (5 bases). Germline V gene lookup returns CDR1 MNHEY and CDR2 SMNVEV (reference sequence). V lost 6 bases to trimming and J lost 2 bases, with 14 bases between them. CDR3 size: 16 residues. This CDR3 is CASRGGGAAYNSPLHF. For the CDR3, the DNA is TGTGCCAGCAGGGGAGGAGGGGCCGCCTATAATTCACCCCTCCACTTT.

This chain's CDR3 is CASSLLLMAEAFF. The CDR3 nucleotides are TGTGCCAGCAGCTTGCTCCTAATGGCGGAGGCTTTCTTT. This rearrangement joins TRBV5-4 to TRBJ1-1; D gene uncertain. The CDR3 consists of 13 residues. Trimming took off 1 base at V and 11 bases at J, with 15 bases between the two ends. Germline V gene data show CDR1 as SGHNT and CDR2 as YYREEE (reference sequence).

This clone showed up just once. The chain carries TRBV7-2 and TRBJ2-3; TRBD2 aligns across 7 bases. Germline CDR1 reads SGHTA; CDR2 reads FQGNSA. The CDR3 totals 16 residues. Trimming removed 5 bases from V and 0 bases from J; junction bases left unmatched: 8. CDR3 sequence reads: CASSRDPGLSTDTQYF. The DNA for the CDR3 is TGTGCCAGCAGCAGGGACCCGGGACTAAGCACAGATACGCAGTATTTT.

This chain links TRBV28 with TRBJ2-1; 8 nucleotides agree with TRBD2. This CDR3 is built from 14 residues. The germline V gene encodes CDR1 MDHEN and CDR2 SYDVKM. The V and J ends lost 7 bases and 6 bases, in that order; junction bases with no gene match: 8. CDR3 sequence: CASKSGGPINEQFF. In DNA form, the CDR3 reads TGTGCCAGCAAAAGCGGGGGACCAATCAATGAGCAGTTCTTC.

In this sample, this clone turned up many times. CDR3 nucleotide sequence: TGTGCCAGCAGTGTACAGTCAAACACTGAAGCTTTCTTT. This codes for CASSVQSNTEAFF. This rearrangement joins TRBV6-1 to TRBJ1-1; D is uncertain. The CDR3 is made up of 13 amino acids. V was pared by 4 bases and J by 2 bases, with 8 bases between. CDR1 and CDR2 (germline): MNHNS, SASEGT.